The sequence of this T cell receptor beta chain was determined in a study of shared clonotypes between healthy human individuals (dated by TCRdb to 2020 to 2022). As for the study more broadly: The cohort comprised two women and a few men aged 18 to 49 years. Per donor, three plates each were used for CD4 naive and CD4 memory, two for CD8 naive, and one for CD8 memory. Blood TCR repertoires of about five healthy adults were deeply sequenced to estimate repertoire size and the extent of clonotype sharing between individuals. To increase sequencing depth and limit assay-specific biases, different laboratories used diverse techniques to prepare libraries and sequence TCR repertoires. Between about 0.8 and 9 billion PBMCs per donor were obtained by leukapheresis. What the study reported, not specific to this receptor: Across a handful of donors, around 5.4% of naive CD4, around 3.3% of naive CD8, under 2.5% of memory CD4, and 0.4% of memory CD8 clonotypes were shared. Sampling was limited to blood, and TCR repertoires in tissue likely differ from TCR repertoires in blood. Even with the large sequencing depth, rarefaction of the sorted-subset datasets indicated that sequencing was incomplete. Estimated clonotype richness was generally larger for naive than for memory subsets. Because the study included a small number of donors, the genetic and exposure-history diversity represented was limited. Pairwise subsampling indicated that sequencing depth was expected to affect the degree of clonotype sharing among donors. Compared with non-shared clonotypes, the clonotypes found in all four sorted-subset donors had higher generation probabilities.

CD8 naive samples were CD45RO-negative cells positively selected for CCR7, giving a CD45RA+CCR7+ population that excluded TemRA cells. The donors were healthy, HIV-negative adults with no recently reported acute infections or vaccinations. Every donor was a Caucasian adult living in Nashville, Tennessee, USA. After blood collection by leukapheresis, PBMCs were isolated using Ficoll-Histopaque density gradient centrifugation and then cryopreserved in the vapor phase of liquid nitrogen. Analytical flow cytometry was used to check the purity and quantity of every magnetically sorted T cell population. Genomic DNA was isolated from every sorted fraction and measured by UV absorbance on a Nanodrop 2000c. A word on this clone: The specificity of this receptor is unknown. Base qualities are not recorded, but no much larger clone differs from it by a single base.

The CDR3 runs 16 amino acids, cysteine and phenylalanine included. The only DNA kept is the CDR3, 48 bases in frame from the first base. The V end loses 0 bases and the J end loses 2 bases, and a stretch of 10 bases separates them. From a lookup of the germline V gene, CDR1 and CDR2 are MNHEY and SVGAGI. TCR CDR3 regions were amplified from genomic DNA by multiplex PCR using the deep immunoSEQ assay. Extracted genomic DNA from each cell subset was distributed evenly across all wells of several immunoSEQ 96-well plates, and each plate was treated as a replicate. For sorted subsets, roughly 200 ng of genomic DNA, equivalent to 25,000 to 35,000 T cell genomes, went into each replicate PCR. Purified libraries were measured with a Qubit 3.0 fluorometer, size-checked on a Bioanalyzer 2100, and measured again with the KAPA Library Quantification kit. Every immunoSEQ 96-well plate was sequenced on a dedicated single-read 150-cycle Illumina NextSeq 550 flow cell. Per the original workflow: Because the immunoSEQ output held only junctional sequences and lacked quality scores, the filtering could not match the filtering applied to full-length reads. To assign V/J genes and CDR3, sequences were annotated using PyIR, a Python wrapper for IgBLAST v1.9, with IMGT germline references. Reads were filtered out if the reads had weak V/J assignments (E-value above 1e-6), no CDR3, stop codons, out-of-frame junctions, or ambiguous translated residues. A V3J clonotype was defined by an identical inferred V gene, J gene, and CDR3 amino acid sequence. Percentage overlap between repertoires was computed as shared unique clonotypes divided by the size of the smaller repertoire. Repertoire richness was assessed with RTK rarefaction, the Chao1 estimator, and Recon v2.1 estimates of unobserved clonotypes. OLGA was used to compute generation probabilities for all TCRbeta clonotypes that the gDNA method yielded from a few donors. TCRdb's version of the immuneACCESS table is confined to in-frame rearrangements and falls short of the full clone set. An unresolved V gene accounts for under half of the shortfall where checked; the remainder is of unknown origin. Clone size and V and J calls were adopted from that table, with D and trimming inferred from the DNA. The sample data list about 1.9 million clones, and about 93% of these were observed just once. The ten largest account for roughly 1.7% of the sample.

The sequenced sample consisted of naive CD8+ T cells from PBMCs. This specimen's cell subset or site label, per the study, means: CD45RA+CCR7+. The chain couples TRBV6-5 to TRBJ2-2; there is no confident call for the D gene. The sequence came from a man younger than 30 in good health. Some clones in this sample may be carry-over from other donors' samples. The nucleotide sequence is given as TGTGCCAGCAGTTACTCAAGGACGGCTAACACCGGGGAGCTGTTTTTT. Translated, this gives CASSYSRTANTGELFF.